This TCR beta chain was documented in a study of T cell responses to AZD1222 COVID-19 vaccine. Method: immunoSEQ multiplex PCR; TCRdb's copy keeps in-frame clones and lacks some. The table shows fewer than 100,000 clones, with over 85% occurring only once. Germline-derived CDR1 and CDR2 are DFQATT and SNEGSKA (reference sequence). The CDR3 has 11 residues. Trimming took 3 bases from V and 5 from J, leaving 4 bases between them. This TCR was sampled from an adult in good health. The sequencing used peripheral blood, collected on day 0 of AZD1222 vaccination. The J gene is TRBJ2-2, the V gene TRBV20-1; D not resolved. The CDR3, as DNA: TGCAGTGCTAGTCAGACCGGGGAGCTGTTTTTT. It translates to CSASQTGELFF.